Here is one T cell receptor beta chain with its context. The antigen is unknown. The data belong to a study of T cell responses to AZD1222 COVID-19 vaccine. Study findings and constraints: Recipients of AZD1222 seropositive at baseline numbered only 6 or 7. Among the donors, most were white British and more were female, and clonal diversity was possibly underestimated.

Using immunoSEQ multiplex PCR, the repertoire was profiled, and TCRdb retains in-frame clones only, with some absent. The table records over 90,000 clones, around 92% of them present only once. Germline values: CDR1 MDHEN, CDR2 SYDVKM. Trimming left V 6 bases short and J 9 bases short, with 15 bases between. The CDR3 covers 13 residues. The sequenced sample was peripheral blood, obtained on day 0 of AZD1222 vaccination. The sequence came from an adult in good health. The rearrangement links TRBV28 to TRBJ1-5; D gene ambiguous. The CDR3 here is CASSMDSTRPQHF. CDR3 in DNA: TGTGCCAGCAGCATGGACTCGACTAGGCCCCAGCATTTT.